This T cell receptor beta chain was obtained from a study of T-cell reconstitution after alpha-beta-depleted transplantation in children (dated by TCRdb to about 2016). Notes on the research overall: Using TCR repertoire profiling, the study followed T-cell immune reconstitution in a quantitative way in children after TCRalphabeta/CD19-depleted allogeneic hematopoietic cell transplantation.

Libraries were prepared through PCR. Sequenced on an Illumina HiSeq 2500. Molecular barcoding was employed in the preparation of TCR libraries, with unique molecular identifiers being used to normalize TCRbeta repertoire quantification. The raw public data were reprocessed by TCRdb itself: fastp quality trimming at Q25, MiXCR clonotype calling, in-frame beta chains only. Rows with a matching CDR3 protein are joined into one entry that keeps the most common DNA and genes. The sample table holds some 310,000 distinct CDR3 sequences, of which roughly 21% were seen once. The ten largest clones take up over 9.5% of the sample. According to the study, the label for this sample's treatment or condition signals: allogeneic hematopoietic cell transplantation with graft depleted of TCRalphabeta T cells and CD19 B cells. The transplant recipients were children given TCRalphabeta/CD19-depleted allogeneic hematopoietic cell grafts.

Note on this clonotype: Which antigen it targets is not known. It has no much larger one-base neighbor in the sample; base qualities were not kept.

Here is what the overall study found, with its caveats: Apparently early alphabetaT-cell count recovery about two months after transplant reportedly relied on only several hundred rapidly expanded clones derived from non-depleted graft cells. In some patients, the high TCRbeta diversity seen at day 60 was put down to recipient T cells and intrathymic progenitors that had survived conditioning. Over subsequent months, a decline in hyperexpanded clone frequencies was noted, and after one year, T-cell counts and TCRbeta diversity were mostly ascribed to newly produced T cells.

Trimming accounts for 3 bases at V and 6 bases at J, while the number of junction bases matched to no gene is 12. From its cysteine to its phenylalanine, the CDR3 spans 15 amino acids. Only the CDR3 region is kept as DNA, spanning 45 bases read in frame from base 1. CDR1 is given as SGHRS and CDR2 as YFSETQ, both from the germline V gene. The receptor was isolated from a male patient younger than 18 who had a stem cell transplant for acute lymphoblastic leukemia, so the T cells may come from the graft donor. The chain links TRBV5-1 with TRBJ2-7; TRBD1 aligns with 7 central bases. The material was PBMCs, mostly from graft donor cells, obtained 180 days after TCRalphabeta/CD19-depleted stem cell transplant. CDR3 region: CASSWYLGTASEQYF. DNA sequence: TGCGCCAGCAGCTGGTACCTCGGGACAGCCAGCGAGCAGTACTTC.